The 27 T cell receptor beta chains presented below share a single source sample, sequenced in a study of blood T cell repertoires in COVID-19. Clones were read by immunoSEQ multiplex PCR, and TCRdb kept only the in-frame ones, dropping some. The sample contains approximately 240,000 clones, 70% to 90% of which appear only once. Sequenced input: peripheral blood. The receptors originated from a man in his forties or fifties with acute or convalescent COVID-19.

The chain uses TRBV4-1 and TRBJ1-2; 10 bases are shared with TRBD1. V shed 2 bases, J shed 4 bases, and the junction held 10 bases outside the gene matches. The germline CDR1 and CDR2 sequences are MGHRA and YSYEKL. The CDR3 contains 17 residues. CDR3 coding DNA: TGCGCCAGCAGCCAACGGGTCCGGGACAGGGGAATCTATGGCTACACCTTC. Its translation: CASSQRVRDRGIYGYTF.

This rearrangement joins TRBV4-2 to TRBJ2-6; perhaps TRBD1 as D (5 bases). CDR1 and CDR2 (germline): LGHNA, YNFKEQ. Trimming cost V 3 bases and J 2 bases, with 8 bases left between them. CDR3 size: 15 residues. The CDR3 is CASSHAGTGANVLTF. The CDR3, as DNA: TGTGCCAGCAGCCACGCAGGGACTGGGGCCAACGTCCTGACTTTC.

Notes on this clone: A read error may account for a junction end that differs from germline. CDR3 in DNA: TGTGCCAGCTCAGTCGGAGGTTCTTCCTCCGAGCAGTACTTC. This translates into CASSVGGSSSEQYF. This chain uses TRBV11-1 with TRBJ2-7, with a possible D match to TRBD2 (5 bases). The germline CDR1 and CDR2 sequences are SGHAT and FQDESV (reference sequence). The CDR3 runs 14 residues.

This clone came up a few times. The chain couples TRBV7-9 to TRBJ2-3, with 7 bases that match TRBD1. The CDR3 runs 14 residues. Germline V gene sequence: CDR1 SEHNR, CDR2 FQNEAQ (reference sequence). Germline trimming cut 5 bases from V and 2 bases from J; bases unmatched to any gene: 4. CDR3 in DNA: TGTGCCAGCAGCCACAGGGGTTACACAGATACGCAGTATTTT. Translation gives CASSHRGYTDTQYF.

The CDR3 DNA follows: TGTGCCAGCAGCTTAGAGGTGGGGAGTCGGAACGAGCAGTACTTC. Translation gives CASSLEVGSRNEQYF. This chain connects TRBV7-8 to TRBJ2-7; tentative D call: TRBD2 (5 bases). Germline V gene lookup returns CDR1 SGHVS and CDR2 FQNEAQ. Trimming pared 1 base from V and 5 bases from J, leaving 15 bases between. The CDR3 covers 15 residues. Looking up the rest from reference TRBV7-8 and TRBJ2-7 gives the full variable domain: GAGVSQSPRYKVAKRGQDVALRCDPISGHVSLFWYQQALGQGPEFLTYFQNEAQLDKSGLPSDRFFAERPEGSVSTLKIQRTQQEDSAVYLCASSLEVGSRNEQYFGPGTRLTVT.

The V gene is TRBV18, the J gene TRBJ2-6, with a possible D match to TRBD1 (6 bases). The CDR3 is 16 residues long. The germline V gene has CDR1 KGHSH and CDR2 LQKENI. Trimming pared 1 base from V and 4 bases from J, leaving 11 bases between. The CDR3 DNA reads TGTGCCAGCTCACCACAACAGGGTCGAGGGGCCAACGTCCTGACTTTC. Its protein product is CASSPQQGRGANVLTF.

The chain is built from TRBV7-6 and TRBJ2-1, with a tentative D call TRBD1 (5 bases). Trimming took off 5 bases at V and 0 bases at J, with 17 bases between the two ends. CDR3 length equals 17 residues. Germline assignment: CDR1 SGHVS and CDR2 FNYEAQ. The DNA of the CDR3 is TGTGCCAGCAGCACTTTTCAGGGCCCCGCCTCCTACAATGAGCAGTTCTTC. This translates into CASSTFQGPASYNEQFF.

The count of this clone is one. At the DNA level, this CDR3 is encoded by other sequences in the same sample as well. V is TRBV7-3 and J is TRBJ2-2; no clear D. The CDR3 consists of 14 residues. V dropped 1 base and J dropped 2 bases, with 5 bases sitting between them. CDR1 is SGHTA and CDR2 is FQGTGA in the germline V gene. The CDR3: CASSLSSNTGELFF. In DNA form, the CDR3 reads TGTGCCAGCAGCTTAAGTTCTAACACCGGGGAGCTGTTTTTT.

The rearrangement uses TRBV6-5 and TRBJ2-1; D gene ambiguous. The V end was cut by 2 bases, the J end by 0 bases, with 11 bases between. Per the germline V gene, CDR1 is MNHEY and CDR2 is SVGAGI. The CDR3 runs 16 residues. CDR3 protein: CASSYHYESSYNEQFF. The CDR3 nucleotides read TGTGCCAGCAGTTACCACTACGAGAGCTCCTACAATGAGCAGTTCTTC.

A few counts support this clone. The chain combines TRBV19 with TRBJ2-6; D is perhaps TRBD2 (5 bases). The CDR3 totals 13 residues. The germline V gene has CDR1 LNHDA and CDR2 SQIVND (reference sequence). The V end was cut by 10 bases, the J end by 2 bases, with 9 bases between. CDR3 region: CATQRAGANVLTF. CDR3 bases: TGTGCCACGCAGAGGGCTGGGGCCAACGTCCTGACTTTC.

V usage is TRBV5-1 and J usage is TRBJ1-2; 8 bases are a match to TRBD1. The length of the CDR3 is 12 residues. Germline values: CDR1 SGHRS, CDR2 YFSETQ. J gave up 8 bases and V 4 bases, and 4 bases lay outside the gene matches. CDR3 in amino acids: CASSPGGDGYTF. The CDR3 bases are TGCGCCAGCAGCCCAGGGGGCGACGGCTACACCTTC.

This sequence joins TRBV25-1 and TRBJ1-2, with D possibly matching TRBD1 (5 bases). Trimming stripped 9 bases from V and 6 bases from J, with 17 bases between. Germline lookup yields CDR1 MGHDK and CDR2 SYGVNS. The CDR3 covers 13 residues. The CDR3, as DNA: TGTGCCAGTAACCATGACAGTTATGATGGCTACACCTTC. Translating gives CASNHDSYDGYTF.

The V and J genes are TRBV3-1 (or the pseudogene TRBV3-2) and TRBJ2-5, with 7 bases lining up with TRBD2. Germline assignment: CDR1 LGHDT and CDR2 YNNKEL (reference sequence). This CDR3 is 15 amino acids long. Germline trimming cut 2 bases from V and 2 bases from J; bases unmatched to any gene: 5. This chain's CDR3 is CASSQSGTTQETQYF. In DNA form, the CDR3 reads TGTGCCAGCAGCCAATCCGGGACTACACAAGAGACCCAGTACTTC.

This sequence joins TRBV4-2 and TRBJ2-6, with a weak D call TRBD2 (6 bases). V shed 4 bases and J shed 1 base, with 20 bases lying between them. In germline, CDR1 is LGHNA, CDR2 YNFKEQ. This CDR3 spans 19 amino acids. CDR3 region: CASSPRVRGWESGANVLTF. CDR3 in DNA: TGTGCCAGCAGCCCCCGCGTTCGGGGGTGGGAATCTGGGGCCAACGTCCTGACTTTC.

The V call is TRBV4-1, the J call TRBJ2-1, with 7 bases aligning to TRBD2. This CDR3 contains 13 residues. CDR1 is MGHRA and CDR2 is YSYEKL in the germline V gene. V was pared by 0 bases and J by 15 bases, with 8 bases of the junction left unmatched. As DNA, the CDR3 is TGCGCCAGCAGCCAAGATACGGCGGGAGTGGCGTTCTTC. This translates into CASSQDTAGVAFF.

CDR3 region: CASMTSVSNEQFF. The CDR3 DNA reads TGTGCCAGCATGACTAGCGTAAGTAATGAGCAGTTCTTC. The chain is built from TRBV27 and TRBJ2-1; 8 positions match TRBD2. The CDR3 totals 13 residues. Trimming at V came to 7 bases and at J to 7 bases, leaving 6 bases not matched to a gene. Per the germline V gene, CDR1 is MNHEY and CDR2 is SMNVEV (reference sequence).

V is TRBV11-2 and J is TRBJ2-7, with D possibly being TRBD2 (6 bases). V lost 3 bases, J lost 7 bases, and 10 bases lay in between. Germline CDR1 is SGHAT and CDR2 is FQNNGV. CDR3 length: 12 residues. CDR3 nucleotides: TGTGCCAGCAGCTTTGCGGGGTTTGAGCAGTACTTC. Translated, it gives CASSFAGFEQYF. The full variable domain, in which reference TRBV11-2 and TRBJ2-7 provide the parts outside the CDR3, is EAGVAQSPRYKIIEKRQSVAFWCNPISGHATLYWYQQILGQGPKLLIQFQNNGVVDDSQLPKDRFSAERLKGVDSTLKIQPAKLEDSAVYLCASSFAGFEQYFGPGTRLTVT.

The V gene is TRBV4-1, the J gene TRBJ2-3; the D gene is possibly TRBD2 (6 bases). There are 14 residues in the CDR3. V was shortened by 1 base and J by 3 bases, with 8 bases between the two germline ends. Per the germline V gene, CDR1 is MGHRA and CDR2 is YSYEKL. Here the CDR3 reads CASSQGLATDTQYF. The CDR3 DNA reads TGCGCCAGCAGCCAAGGCCTAGCGACAGATACGCAGTATTTT.

This rearrangement joins TRBV7-8 to TRBJ2-3; 7 bases match TRBD2. Germline V lookup: CDR1 SGHVS, CDR2 FQNEAQ. This CDR3 comprises 14 residues. V was pared by 4 bases and J by 6 bases, with 7 bases of the junction left unmatched. The CDR3 DNA reads as TGTGCCAGCAGCTCCCTTGCGGGAGAGGATACGCAGTATTTT. Its protein is CASSSLAGEDTQYF.

The chain joins TRBV12-3 or TRBV12-4 to TRBJ1-2; D unclear. V lost 6 bases, J lost 8 bases, and 16 bases lay in between. The CDR3 contains 13 residues. The CDR3 DNA is TGTGCCAGCAGCTCGGGTCGGGTCTCCGGCTACACCTTC. This sequence encodes CASSSGRVSGYTF.

This chain links TRBV7-9 with TRBJ2-4; 7 nucleotides agree with TRBD2. J was trimmed by 0 bases and V by 2 bases; bases with no gene match: 7. Germline values: CDR1 SEHNR, CDR2 FQNEAQ (reference sequence). The CDR3 contains 17 residues. The CDR3 DNA reads as TGTGCCAGCAGCTTACGGGGGGATCTTCTAGCCAAAAACATTCAGTACTTC. Translating gives CASSLRGDLLAKNIQYF.

V gene TRBV5-6 combines with J gene TRBJ2-2; 7 bases align to TRBD2. V dropped 2 bases and J dropped 6; count of bases not matched to a gene: 4. Germline V gives CDR1 SGHDT, CDR2 YYEEEE. The CDR3 sequence is 14 residues long. The CDR3 sequence: CASSFSGGSGELFF. As DNA, the CDR3 is TGTGCCAGCAGCTTCTCCGGGGGGTCCGGGGAGCTGTTTTTT. Using reference TRBV5-6 and TRBJ2-2 for the parts outside the CDR3, the full variable domain is DAGVTQSPTHLIKTRGQQVTLRCSPKSGHDTVSWYQQALGQGPQFIFQYYEEEERQRGNFPDRFSGHQFPNYSSELNVNALLLGDSALYLCASSFSGGSGELFFGEGSRLTVL.

The V and J genes are TRBV5-1 and TRBJ1-4, with D possibly TRBD1 on 6 matching bases. Trimming removed 0 bases at V and 0 bases at J, with 9 bases between. Germline assignment: CDR1 SGHRS and CDR2 YFSETQ. The CDR3 has 16 amino acids. The CDR3 region is CASSLGTASTNEKLFF. DNA of the CDR3: TGCGCCAGCAGCTTGGGGACAGCATCAACTAATGAAAAACTGTTTTTT. The full variable domain, with the rest looked up from reference TRBV5-1 and TRBJ1-4, is KAGVTQTPRYLIKTRGQQVTLSCSPISGHRSVSWYQQTPGQGLQFLFEYFSETQRNKGNFPGRFSGRQFSNSRSEMNVSTLELGDSALYLCASSLGTASTNEKLFFGSGTQLSVL.

This clone was counted between two and nine times. V is TRBV5-1 and J is TRBJ1-1; TRBD1 agrees at 7 bases. This CDR3 spans 15 amino acids. V shed 4 bases, J shed 7 bases, and the junction held 13 bases outside the gene matches. Germline V gene sequence: CDR1 SGHRS, CDR2 YFSETQ. In DNA form, the CDR3 reads TGCGCCAGCAGCCCCTGGGACAGACGATATGATGAAGCTTTCTTT. This codes for CASSPWDRRYDEAFF. The full variable domain, with the rest looked up from reference TRBV5-1 and TRBJ1-1, is KAGVTQTPRYLIKTRGQQVTLSCSPISGHRSVSWYQQTPGQGLQFLFEYFSETQRNKGNFPGRFSGRQFSNSRSEMNVSTLELGDSALYLCASSPWDRRYDEAFFGQGTRLTVV.

The chain combines TRBV4-1 with TRBJ1-1; D uncertain. Per the germline V gene, CDR1 is MGHRA and CDR2 is YSYEKL. Trimming cost V 0 bases and J 6 bases, with 8 bases left between them. The CDR3 extends over 13 amino acids. The CDR3 DNA sequence: TGCGCCAGCAGCCAAGATTGGGCCGCTGAAGCTTTCTTT. Translating it yields CASSQDWAAEAFF.

CDR3 DNA sequence: TGTGCCAGCTTATTACAGGACTCTGGAAACACCATATATTTT. Protein sequence: CASLLQDSGNTIYF. The chain has TRBV18 and TRBJ1-3, with D tentatively TRBD1 (5 bases). CDR3 length: 14 amino acids. The ends were cut back, 7 bases at V and 0 bases at J, with 10 bases in the middle. CDR1 is KGHSH, CDR2 LQKENI, per germline.

The chain recombines TRBV25-1 with TRBJ2-7; D is undetermined. The CDR3 length is 12 residues. The germline CDR1 and CDR2 sequences are MGHDK and SYGVNS. The V end lost 5 bases, the J end lost 7 bases, and 12 bases lay between the germline ends. The CDR3 reads CASSSLLREQYF. The CDR3 DNA reads TGTGCCAGCAGTAGCCTCCTCAGGGAGCAGTACTTC.